A single sample is the source of the 8 T cell receptor beta chains below, sequenced in a study of blood T cell repertoires in COVID-19. The data were produced by immunoSEQ multiplex PCR, yet TCRdb's version contains in-frame clones alone and is incomplete. Among 140,000 to 150,000 clones, 80% to 90% were seen once, and the ten largest hold less than 5.5%. What was sequenced was PBMCs or T cells enriched from blood (not recorded which). The receptors come from a man aged 45 to 65 who had recovered from COVID-19.

The chain links TRBV19 to TRBJ1-2, with D unclear. CDR3 length equals 15 residues. Germline V lookup: CDR1 LNHDA, CDR2 SQIVND (reference sequence). Between the trimmed V and J ends, which lost 1 base and 2 bases, there was a span of 11 bases. CDR3 residues: CASSIVFDTNYGYTF. The CDR3 nucleotides are TGTGCCAGTAGTATAGTTTTCGACACCAACTATGGCTACACCTTC.

In this sample, this clone turned up once. Here the CDR3 DNA reads TGCGCCAGCAGCTTGGTAGGGACAGGGGGCGAAAAACTGTTTTTT. Its translation is CASSLVGTGGEKLFF. The J gene is TRBJ1-4, the V gene TRBV5-1, with 12 bases aligning to TRBD1. The junction had 2 bases not matched to a gene; V was cut back by 0 bases and J by 8 bases. The germline V gene encodes CDR1 SGHRS and CDR2 YFSETQ. This CDR3 has 15 residues.

This clone was observed once. The V gene is TRBV3-1 (or the pseudogene TRBV3-2), the J gene TRBJ1-4; 8 bases are shared with TRBD1. The CDR3 loop spans 14 amino acids. V trimming: 4 bases; J trimming: 8 bases; junction bases outside the gene matches: 6. The V gene's germline CDR1 is LGHDT and CDR2 YNNKEL (reference sequence). CDR3 residues: CASSPDRVTEKLFF. The DNA of the CDR3 is TGTGCCAGCAGCCCGGACAGGGTAACGGAAAAACTGTTTTTT.

The chain links TRBV30 to TRBJ1-2, with D maybe TRBD1 (6 bases). Per germline, CDR1 GTSNPN and CDR2 SVGIG (reference sequence). There are 12 residues in the CDR3. V lost 2 bases to trimming and J lost 6 bases, with 10 bases between them. The chain's CDR3 is CAWSPNRDGYTF. The DNA of the CDR3 is TGTGCCTGGAGTCCTAACAGGGATGGCTACACCTTC.

The chain joins TRBV7-6 to TRBJ2-1, with 8 bases fitting TRBD1. From germline, CDR1 is SGHVS and CDR2 FNYEAQ. There are 17 residues in the CDR3. J lost 6 bases, V lost 4 bases, and 14 bases had no gene match. The CDR3 coding sequence is TGTGCCAGCAGCTACGGACAGGGTGGTGGTAGGCCCAATGAGCAGTTCTTC. This encodes CASSYGQGGGRPNEQFF. The full variable domain, in which reference TRBV7-6 and TRBJ2-1 provide the parts outside the CDR3, is GAGVSQSPRYKVTKRGQDVALRCDPISGHVSLYWYRQALGQGPEFLTYFNYEAQQDKSGLPNDRFSAERPEGSISTLTIQRTEQRDSAMYRCASSYGQGGGRPNEQFFGPGTRLTVL.

This chain connects TRBV5-4 to TRBJ2-1, with 12 bases lining up with TRBD2. From germline, CDR1 is SGHNT and CDR2 YYREEE (reference sequence). Losses at the gene ends were 6 bases for V and 4 bases for J; bases not matched to a gene: 2. CDR3 size: 14 residues. CDR3 protein: CASTLAGGYNEQFF. The DNA for the CDR3 is TGTGCCAGCACACTAGCGGGGGGATACAATGAGCAGTTCTTC.

This clone was seen a few times. The junction departs from the called germline gene at one end, perhaps through a read error. The chain uses TRBV14 and TRBJ2-1; TRBD2 might be the D (6 bases). Germline CDR1 and CDR2: SGHDN and FVKESK. The CDR3 has 12 amino acids. Written as DNA, the CDR3 is TGTGCCAGCAGCCAAGGTGCGGGGACGAGCCTCTTC. This encodes CASSQGAGTSLF.

The chain carries TRBV7-2 and TRBJ1-2; TRBD1 matches 9 bases. Germline CDR1 reads SGHTA; CDR2 reads FQGNSA. The ends lost 6 bases at V and 4 bases at J; junction bases unmatched: 6. This CDR3 has 14 amino acids. The CDR3 protein is CASRPGQGGYGYTF. CDR3 bases: TGTGCCAGCAGGCCGGGACAGGGAGGCTATGGCTACACCTTC. Supplemented by reference TRBV7-2 and TRBJ1-2, the full variable domain reads GAGVSQSPSNKVTEKGKDVELRCDPISGHTALYWYRQSLGQGLEFLIYFQGNSAPDKSGLPSDRFSAERTGGSVSTLTIQRTQQEDSAVYLCASRPGQGGYGYTFGSGTRLTVV.